Below are 26 T cell receptor beta chains sequenced from a single sample in a study of T cells in Graves' hyperthyroidism and ophthalmopathy. TCR beta CDR3 regions were amplified from RNA. Using the HTBI primer set, a first-round RT-PCR was run on the TCR CDR3. TCRdb used MiXCR to reprocess the multiplex PCR reads, holding one entry per CDR3 protein. The data show over 250,000 distinct CDR3 sequences, about 20% seen once. Sequencing used blood. The receptors derive from a man aged 30-40 years with Graves' ophthalmopathy.

V and J are TRBV12-3 or TRBV12-4 and TRBJ2-6; 10 bases match TRBD2. The V segment lost 5 bases and the J segment 0 bases; nucleotides outside the gene matches: 4. The CDR3 sequence is 17 residues long. The CDR3: CASSPPSGSSGANVLTF. In DNA, the CDR3 is TGTGCCAGCAGTCCCCCTAGCGGGAGCTCTGGGGCCAACGTCCTGACTTTC.

This clonotype was seen ten or more times. This chain uses TRBV11-2 with TRBJ2-1, with D possibly being TRBD2 (6 bases). Germline V gene lookup returns CDR1 SGHAT and CDR2 FQNNGV. V was clipped by 4 bases and J by 6 bases, with 16 bases between them. The CDR3 loop spans 15 amino acids. CDR3 sequence reads: CASSSPSGSGNEQFF. As DNA, the CDR3 is TGTGCCAGCAGCTCCCCCAGCGGGTCAGGCAATGAGCAGTTCTTC.

The chain joins TRBV28 to TRBJ2-3; possibly TRBD1 for D (6 bases). CDR3 length equals 15 residues. Trimming removed 8 bases from V and 2 bases from J, with 17 bases in between. Germline CDR1 and CDR2: MDHEN and SYDVKM. The CDR3 nucleotides are TGTGCCAGCCACCTCGACAGGTCTGTCACAGATACGCAGTATTTT. It yields the protein CASHLDRSVTDTQYF.

This clonotype was picked up a small number of times. The V gene is TRBV6-1, the J gene TRBJ2-1; D gene unclear. Trimming shortened V by 10 bases and J by 0 bases, and 19 bases separated the two germline ends. The CDR3 sequence is 16 residues long. CDR1 and CDR2 (germline): MNHNS, SASEGT. CDR3 sequence: CATRVHLAVSYNEQFF. CDR3 DNA: TGTGCCACCCGGGTCCATTTGGCGGTCTCCTACAATGAGCAGTTCTTC.

This clonotype appeared a few times. The chain is built from TRBV6-2 or TRBV6-3 and TRBJ2-1, with D possibly TRBD1 on 6 matching bases. The CDR3 loop spans 16 amino acids. V lost 6 bases and J lost 5, with 20 bases in between. The germline V gene encodes CDR1 MNHEY and CDR2 SVGEGT. As DNA, the CDR3 is TGTGCCAGCAGAGACAGGACAGTCGGATCTCACAATGAGCAGTTCTTC. Translating gives CASRDRTVGSHNEQFF.

The chain couples TRBV6-5 to TRBJ2-7, with D unclear. CDR1 is MNHEY and CDR2 is SVGAGI in the germline V gene. V was pared by 1 base and J by 0 bases, with 16 bases between. There are 17 residues in the CDR3. The CDR3 spells CASSYLQPKLASYEQYF. As DNA, the CDR3 is TGTGCCAGCAGTTACTTGCAGCCTAAATTAGCCTCCTACGAGCAGTACTTC.

This chain uses TRBV30 with TRBJ2-1; D uncertain. The length of the CDR3 is 12 residues. V was clipped by 4 bases and J by 11 bases, with 15 bases between them. Germline CDR1 is GTSNPN and CDR2 is SVGIG (reference sequence). The CDR3 bases are TGTGCCTGGAAGGTTGATAGTGCCCAGCAGTTCTTC. This codes for CAWKVDSAQQFF.

Of note for this clonotype: A much bigger clone sits one base away, suggesting this may be a read error. The chain combines TRBV30 with TRBJ1-1, with a weak D call TRBD1 (6 bases). The CDR3 extends over 14 amino acids. The germline V gene encodes CDR1 GTSNPN and CDR2 SVGIG (reference sequence). Here the CDR3 reads CAWRQGLPGTGAFF. The DNA of the CDR3 is TGTGCCTGGAGACAGGGCCTACCGGGGACTGGAGCTTTCTTT.

This chain's CDR3 is CASSRPGSTYGYTF. CDR3 nucleotide sequence: TGTGCCAGCAGTCGACCAGGGTCTACCTATGGCTACACCTTC. The chain joins TRBV3-1 to TRBJ1-2; TRBD1 might be the D (5 bases). The CDR3 contains 14 residues. Germline CDR1 LGHDT, CDR2 YNNKEL (reference sequence). V shed 6 bases and J shed 4 bases, with 15 bases lying between them.

The V call is TRBV25-1, the J call TRBJ1-5, with a weak D call TRBD1 (6 bases). Trimming took off 3 bases at V and 5 bases at J, with 14 bases between the two ends. CDR1 and CDR2 from the germline V gene are MGHDK and SYGVNS. The CDR3 covers 15 residues. CDR3 amino acids: CASSDSGALHQPQHF. The CDR3, as DNA: TGTGCCAGCAGTGATTCAGGGGCTCTACATCAGCCCCAGCATTTT.

Details on this clonotype: This may stem from a read error, because a much larger clone lies one nucleotide away. J is TRBJ2-1 and V is TRBV30, with 7 bases that match TRBD2. Germline V gives CDR1 GTSNPN, CDR2 SVGIG (reference sequence). The CDR3 spans 14 residues. The trim removed 3 bases at V and 7 bases at J, leaving 9 bases unmatched. DNA for the CDR3: TGTGCCTGGAGAGGAAGCGGGATCCCTAATGAGCAGTTCTTC. It specifies CAWRGSGIPNEQFF.

This clonotype was counted at least ten times. The chain combines TRBV28 with TRBJ2-7; 9 bases fit TRBD2. The CDR3 totals 17 residues. J lost 0 bases, V lost 7 bases, and 13 bases had no gene match. CDR1 is MDHEN and CDR2 is SYDVKM in the germline V gene. For the CDR3, the DNA is TGTGCCAGCACATCTACATCTAGCGGGATAAGCTCCTACGAGCAGTACTTC. Its translation: CASTSTSSGISSYEQYF.

The genes are TRBV14 and TRBJ2-3; no clear D. V was shortened by 3 bases and J by 0 bases, with 7 bases between the two germline ends. The CDR3 has 14 residues. Germline V gene data show CDR1 as SGHDN and CDR2 as FVKESK. CDR3 protein: CASSQQTSTDTQYF. In DNA, the CDR3 is TGTGCCAGCAGCCAGCAGACTAGCACAGATACGCAGTATTTT.

The chain combines TRBV11-3 with TRBJ2-1; D is ambiguous. The V and J ends lost 10 bases and 4 bases respectively, with 8 bases between them. This CDR3 has 11 residues. Per germline, CDR1 SGHNT and CDR2 YENEEA. The CDR3 DNA is TGTGCCACCCGGAGTTACAATGAGCAGTTCTTC. Translation gives CATRSYNEQFF. Full variable domain (rest looked up from reference TRBV11-3 and TRBJ2-1): EAGVVQSPRYKIIEKKQPVAFWCNPISGHNTLYWYLQNLGQGPELLIRYENEEAVDDSQLPKDRFSAERLKGVDSTLKIQPAELGDSAVYLCATRSYNEQFFGPGTRLTVL.

This clonotype was counted at least ten times. The V call is TRBV3-1, the J call TRBJ2-3; TRBD2 might be the D (5 bases). The CDR3 length is 14 residues. The germline V gene has CDR1 LGHDT and CDR2 YNNKEL (reference sequence). V lost 4 bases, J lost 4 bases, and 12 bases lay in between. The CDR3 is CASSRAGVSDTQYF. The CDR3 DNA reads TGTGCCAGCAGCCGGGCGGGTGTCTCAGATACGCAGTATTTT.

In this sample, this clonotype turned up once. The chain has TRBV6-2 or TRBV6-3 and TRBJ2-1; TRBD1 agrees at 8 bases. Looked up from germline, CDR1 is MNHEY and CDR2 is SVGEGT. J gave up 6 bases and V 6 bases, and 7 bases lay outside the gene matches. The CDR3 sequence is 14 residues long. CDR3 nucleotides: TGTGCCAGCAGCCAGGACAGGGTTGGCAATGAGCAGTTCTTC. Amino acid sequence: CASSQDRVGNEQFF.

The sample holds a few counts of this clonotype. This sequence joins TRBV19 and TRBJ2-1, with 14 nucleotides matching TRBD2. Germline CDR1 and CDR2: LNHDA and SQIVND (reference sequence). This CDR3 comprises 18 residues. The junction had 8 bases not matched to a gene; V was cut back by 3 bases and J by 4 bases. The CDR3 coding sequence is TGTGCCAGTAGTATTAGCGGACTAGCGGGAGGAGGTTACAATGAGCAGTTCTTC. The encoded protein is CASSISGLAGGGYNEQFF.

This clonotype showed up just once. The CDR3 DNA is TGTGCCAGCAGCCTCTCCCCCGGACGGACGGGGCAGCCCCAGCATTTT. This encodes CASSLSPGRTGQPQHF. The genes are TRBV7-4 and TRBJ1-5; D not resolved. The CDR3 loop spans 16 amino acids. The ends were cut back, 5 bases at V and 7 bases at J, with 21 bases in the middle. Germline loops: CDR1 SGHVT, CDR2 SQSDAQ.

This clonotype was observed a few times. This sequence joins TRBV28 and TRBJ1-5; no reliable D call. Germline V gene sequence: CDR1 MDHEN, CDR2 SYDVKM. Trimming took 6 bases from V and 3 from J, leaving 12 bases between them. CDR3 size: 14 residues. For the CDR3, the DNA is TGTGCCAGCAGACTTCAGGCGCCCAATCAGCCCCAGCATTTT. It translates to CASRLQAPNQPQHF.

This sequence joins TRBV19 and TRBJ1-4, with 10 bases aligning to TRBD1. With 6 bases clipped from V and 6 bases from J, the junction kept 4 bases outside the gene matches. The germline V gene has CDR1 LNHDA and CDR2 SQIVND (reference sequence). CDR3 length equals 14 residues. CDR3 coding DNA: TGTGCCAGTAGCGACAGGGGGCGATATGAAAAACTGTTTTTT. Amino acid sequence: CASSDRGRYEKLFF.

This clonotype was seen at least ten times. The J gene is TRBJ2-7, the V gene TRBV5-1; D gene ambiguous. Germline V gene data show CDR1 as SGHRS and CDR2 as YFSETQ. Trimming cost V 0 bases and J 6 bases, with 16 bases left between them. The CDR3 has 15 amino acids. The CDR3 DNA is TGCGCCAGCAGCTTGGCCGGAAGGCTAGTCAGCGAGCAGTACTTC. Its translation: CASSLAGRLVSEQYF. The full variable domain, its missing parts supplied by reference TRBV5-1 and TRBJ2-7, is KAGVTQTPRYLIKTRGQQVTLSCSPISGHRSVSWYQQTPGQGLQFLFEYFSETQRNKGNFPGRFSGRQFSNSRSEMNVSTLELGDSALYLCASSLAGRLVSEQYFGPGTRLTVT.

This chain uses TRBV7-2 with TRBJ2-3; no reliable D call. V was shortened by 5 bases and J by 2 bases, with 11 bases between the two germline ends. The CDR3 sequence is 14 residues long. In germline, CDR1 is SGHTA, CDR2 FQGNSA. This CDR3 reads CASSVEAFTDTQYF. The CDR3 DNA reads TGTGCCAGCAGCGTCGAGGCCTTCACAGATACGCAGTATTTT. The whole variable domain, filled in from reference TRBV7-2 and TRBJ2-3, reads GAGVSQSPSNKVTEKGKDVELRCDPISGHTALYWYRQSLGQGLEFLIYFQGNSAPDKSGLPSDRFSAERTGGSVSTLTIQRTQQEDSAVYLCASSVEAFTDTQYFGPGTRLTVL.

This clonotype has a handful of counts. The rearrangement uses TRBV12-3 or TRBV12-4 and TRBJ2-2; D possibly corresponds to TRBD1 (5 bases). The CDR3 runs to 17 residues. V gave up 1 base and J gave up 0 bases, with 12 bases separating them. The CDR3 DNA sequence: TGTGCCAGCAGTTTAGAGGGGTCTAACGCGAACACCGGGGAGCTGTTTTTT. Its protein is CASSLEGSNANTGELFF.

This clonotype was counted at least ten times. J is TRBJ2-4 and V is TRBV29-1; tentative D call: TRBD2 (5 bases). V lost 1 base to trimming and J lost 12 bases, with 13 bases between them. Germline values: CDR1 SQVTM, CDR2 ANQGSEA. The CDR3 sequence is 12 residues long. The CDR3 DNA follows: TGCAGCGTTGAAGTTAAGGAGGAGAATCAGTACTTC. Amino acid sequence: CSVEVKEENQYF.

CDR3 loop: CASSLMGQDTQYF. DNA for the CDR3: TGTGCCAGCAGCTTAATGGGCCAAGATACGCAGTATTTT. The V and J genes are TRBV7-3 and TRBJ2-3; D is unclear. There are 13 residues in the CDR3. V was cut by 1 base and J by 5 bases, with 7 bases left in between. Germline V gives CDR1 SGHTA, CDR2 FQGTGA.

The chain couples TRBV20-1 to TRBJ2-1, with D maybe TRBD1 (7 bases). Germline CDR1 DFQATT, CDR2 SNEGSKA (reference sequence). The CDR3 is 16 residues long. The germline V and J ends were trimmed by 3 bases and 4 bases, with 19 bases remaining between them. CDR3: CSASPFHRGLYNEQFF. In DNA form, the CDR3 reads TGCAGTGCTAGTCCCTTTCACAGGGGACTTTACAATGAGCAGTTCTTC.